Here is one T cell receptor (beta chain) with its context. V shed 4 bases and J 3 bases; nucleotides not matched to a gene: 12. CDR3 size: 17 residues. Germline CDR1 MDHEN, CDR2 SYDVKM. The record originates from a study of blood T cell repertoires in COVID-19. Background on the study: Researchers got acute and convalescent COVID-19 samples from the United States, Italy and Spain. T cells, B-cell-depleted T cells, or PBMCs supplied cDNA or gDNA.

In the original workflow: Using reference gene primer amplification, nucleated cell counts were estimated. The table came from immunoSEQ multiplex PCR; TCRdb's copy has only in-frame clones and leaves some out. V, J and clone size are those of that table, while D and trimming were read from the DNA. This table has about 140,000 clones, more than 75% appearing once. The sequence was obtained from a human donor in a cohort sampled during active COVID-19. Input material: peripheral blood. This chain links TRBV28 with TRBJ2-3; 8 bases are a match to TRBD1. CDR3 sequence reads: CASSSPAGQGGTDTQYF. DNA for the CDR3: TGTGCCAGCAGTTCCCCCGCAGGACAGGGCGGGACAGATACGCAGTATTTT.